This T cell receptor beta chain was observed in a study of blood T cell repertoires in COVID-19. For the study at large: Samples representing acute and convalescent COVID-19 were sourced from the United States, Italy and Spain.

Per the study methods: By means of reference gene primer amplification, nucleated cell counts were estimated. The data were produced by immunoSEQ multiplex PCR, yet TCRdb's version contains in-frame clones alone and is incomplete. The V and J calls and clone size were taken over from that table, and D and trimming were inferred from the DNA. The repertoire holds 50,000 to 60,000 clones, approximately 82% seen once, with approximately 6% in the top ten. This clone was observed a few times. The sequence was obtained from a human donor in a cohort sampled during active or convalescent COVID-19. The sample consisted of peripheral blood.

The CDR3 DNA follows: TGTGCCAGTAGTATAGGATTAGCGGGGGACTCCTACAATGAGCAGTTCTTC. Its translation is CASSIGLAGDSYNEQFF. The V and J genes are TRBV19 and TRBJ2-1, with 9 positions matching TRBD2. The CDR3 is 17 amino acids. Germline V gene lookup returns CDR1 LNHDA and CDR2 SQIVND (reference sequence). Trimming at V came to 1 base and at J to 0 bases, leaving 4 bases not matched to a gene.